This section outlines one TCR beta chain sequence together with its context. The germline gives CDR1 LNHDA, CDR2 SQIVND (reference sequence). V shed 7 bases and J 2 bases; nucleotides not matched to a gene: 5. There are 14 residues in the CDR3. The data were taken from a study of technical replicates of blood from several donors. TCRdb's copy holds only in-frame clones and misses some; the assay was immunoSEQ multiplex PCR. The sample includes under 20,000 clones, 86% of them seen just once. The gene calls are TRBV19 and TRBJ2-7; 10 bases match TRBD1. Sequenced material: PBMCs. The source of this sequence is a human donor in good health. The CDR3 coding sequence is TGTGCCAGTACTTGGGGGACAGGGGCCTACGAGCAGTACTTC. It encodes CASTWGTGAYEQYF.